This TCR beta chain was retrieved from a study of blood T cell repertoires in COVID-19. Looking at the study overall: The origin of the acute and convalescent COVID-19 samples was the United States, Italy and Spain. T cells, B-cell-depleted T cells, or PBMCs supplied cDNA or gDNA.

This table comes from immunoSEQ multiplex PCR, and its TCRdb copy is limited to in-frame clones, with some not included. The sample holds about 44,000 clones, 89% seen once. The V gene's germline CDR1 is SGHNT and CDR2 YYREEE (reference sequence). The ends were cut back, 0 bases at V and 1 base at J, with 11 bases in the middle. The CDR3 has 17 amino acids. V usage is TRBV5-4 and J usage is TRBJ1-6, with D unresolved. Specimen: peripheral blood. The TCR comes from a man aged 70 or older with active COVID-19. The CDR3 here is CASSLDARASYNSPLHF. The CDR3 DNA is TGTGCCAGCAGCTTGGATGCCCGAGCGTCCTATAATTCACCCCTCCACTTT. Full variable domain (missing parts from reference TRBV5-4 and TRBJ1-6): ETGVTQSPTHLIKTRGQQVTLRCSSQSGHNTVSWYQQALGQGPQFIFQYYREEENGRGNFPPRFSGLQFPNYSSELNVNALELDDSALYLCASSLDARASYNSPLHFGNGTRLTVT.